The 11 T cell receptor beta chains reported below all come from one sample, sequenced in a study of cytomegalovirus exposure and HLA in healthy donors. The PCR made use of 60 Vbeta and 13 Jbeta primers. Repertoires were generated with immunoSEQ multiplex PCR, while TCRdb's copy carries only in-frame clones and drops some. The sample records 200,000 to 250,000 clones, over 75% being singletons. Sequencing used PBMCs. Source of these receptors: a man aged 18 to 29 in good health and CMV-seronegative.

Concerning this clone itself: The identical CDR3 is also encoded by other nucleotide sequences in the sample. The chain recombines TRBV6-5 with TRBJ2-7, with D perhaps TRBD2 (6 bases). The V gene lost 0 bases and the J gene lost 6 bases, with 6 bases spanning the gap. CDR1 and CDR2 (germline): MNHEY, SVGAGI. The CDR3 sequence is 12 residues long. The CDR3 nucleotides are TGTGCCAGCAGTTACTCGGGGGGCGAGCAGTACTTC. This sequence encodes CASSYSGGEQYF.

A remark on this clone: Other nucleotide sequences from this sample produce the same CDR3. CDR3: CASSSGTGTYEQYF. The CDR3 nucleotides are TGTGCCAGCAGCTCCGGGACAGGGACCTACGAGCAGTACTTC. The chain employs TRBV13 and TRBJ2-7; the match to TRBD1 covers 9 bases. Germline V lookup: CDR1 PRHDT, CDR2 FYEKMQ (reference sequence). After removal of 4 bases from V and 2 bases from J, the junction contained 3 bases not matched to a gene. This CDR3 has 14 residues. Based on the CDR3 plus reference TRBV13 and TRBJ2-7, the full variable domain is AAGVIQSPRHLIKEKRETATLKCYPIPRHDTVYWYQQGPGQDPQFLISFYEKMQSDKGSIPDRFSAQQFSDYHSELNMSSLELGDSALYFCASSSGTGTYEQYFGPGTRLTVT.

V is TRBV4-3 and J is TRBJ2-7, with D perhaps TRBD1 (6 bases). The germline gives CDR1 LGHNA, CDR2 YSLEER. Trimming shortened V by 0 bases and J by 7 bases, and 10 bases separated the two germline ends. CDR3 length: 13 residues. The CDR3 sequence is CASSQDGGGEQYF. The CDR3 nucleotides are TGCGCCAGCAGCCAAGATGGGGGCGGGGAGCAGTACTTC.

The genes are TRBV2 and TRBJ2-3; TRBD2 aligns across 7 bases. Germline CDR1 and CDR2: SNHLY and FYNNEI. This CDR3 spans 12 amino acids. With V trimmed by 6 bases and J by 3 bases, 0 bases remained unmatched. The CDR3 DNA reads TGTGCCAGCAGGCGGGAGACAGATACGCAGTATTTT. Translation gives CASRRETDTQYF.

This clone was seen a handful of times. This chain joins TRBV10-3 and TRBJ2-1; 12 nucleotides agree with TRBD2. Germline V CDR1 and CDR2: ENHRY, SYGVKD. J gave up 2 bases and V 7 bases, and 6 bases lay outside the gene matches. The CDR3 totals 16 residues. The CDR3 DNA reads TGTGCCATCACCCCTAGCGGGGGGGCCCCCTACAATGAGCAGTTCTTC. Translated, it gives CAITPSGGAPYNEQFF.

This clone has more than one count but fewer than ten. The genes are TRBV28 and TRBJ2-1, with D uncertain. V lost 2 bases, J lost 9 bases, and 17 bases lay in between. CDR1 is MDHEN and CDR2 is SYDVKM in the germline V gene. This CDR3 is 15 amino acids long. The DNA for the CDR3 is TGTGCCAGCAGTTTAACAGCCCTGATAACTGGTGAGCAGTTCTTC. Residues: CASSLTALITGEQFF.

The V gene is TRBV2, the J gene TRBJ1-6, with D uncertain. Trimming cost V 6 bases and J 6 bases, with 12 bases left between them. The CDR3 covers 14 residues. CDR1 is SNHLY, CDR2 FYNNEI, per germline. CDR3: CASRPWRANSPLHF. For the CDR3, the DNA is TGTGCCAGCAGGCCTTGGCGGGCTAATTCACCCCTCCACTTT. The variable domain in full, completed from reference TRBV2 and TRBJ1-6, reads EPEVTQTPSHQVTQMGQEVILRCVPISNHLYFYWYRQILGQKVEFLVSFYNNEISEKSEIFDDQFSVERPDGSNFTLKIRSTKLEDSAMYFCASRPWRANSPLHFGNGTRLTVT.

This chain links TRBV4-2 with TRBJ1-1, with D tentatively TRBD1 (5 bases). CDR1 and CDR2 (germline): LGHNA, YNFKEQ. This CDR3 is built from 14 residues. Trimming took 5 bases from V and 1 from J, leaving 11 bases between them. The CDR3 reads CASSRLDRNTEAFF. Here the CDR3 DNA reads TGTGCCAGCAGCAGACTCGACAGGAACACTGAAGCTTTCTTT.

The chain couples TRBV7-9 to TRBJ2-7, with D possibly being TRBD1 (7 bases). Trimming removed 1 base from V and 4 bases from J, with 14 bases in between. CDR3 length: 15 residues. Germline loops: CDR1 SEHNR, CDR2 FQNEAQ (reference sequence). CDR3 amino acids: CASSLGGGGTYEQYF. DNA for the CDR3: TGTGCCAGCAGCTTAGGAGGAGGGGGCACATACGAGCAGTACTTC.

The chain joins TRBV9 to TRBJ1-3, with no clear D. The CDR3 is 15 amino acids. The V end lost 4 bases, the J end lost 0 bases, and 11 bases lay between the germline ends. The germline V gene encodes CDR1 SGDLS and CDR2 YYNGEE. The CDR3 loop is CASSPGLPSGNTIYF. The DNA for the CDR3 is TGTGCCAGCAGCCCCGGGTTACCCTCTGGAAACACCATATATTTT. Full variable domain (remainder filled in from reference TRBV9 and TRBJ1-3): DSGVTQTPKHLITATGQRVTLRCSPRSGDLSVYWYQQSLDQGLQFLIQYYNGEERAKGNILERFSAQQFPDLHSELNLSSLELGDSALYFCASSPGLPSGNTIYFGEGSWLTVV.

The chain is built from TRBV27 and TRBJ2-6; 8 bases map to TRBD1. The germline V gene encodes CDR1 MNHEY and CDR2 SMNVEV (reference sequence). Trimming took 6 bases from V and 0 from J; bases not matched to a gene: 7. This CDR3 comprises 17 residues. The DNA of the CDR3 is TGTGCCAGCAGCCCAGGGACAGGTCTCTCTGGGGCCAACGTCCTGACTTTC. Translated: CASSPGTGLSGANVLTF.